This entry lists 32 T cell receptor beta chains sequenced from one sample in a study of cytomegalovirus exposure and HLA in healthy donors. Libraries were prepared by immunoSEQ multiplex PCR; TCRdb keeps only in-frame clonotypes and omits some of them. The data show 150,000 to 180,000 clones, 86% seen once. Sample: PBMCs. The receptors originated from a man aged 18-30 years in good health and CMV-seropositive.

The chain links TRBV2 to TRBJ2-2; TRBD2 aligns across 14 bases. Per the germline V gene, CDR1 is SNHLY and CDR2 is FYNNEI. The V segment lost 5 bases and the J segment 7 bases; nucleotides outside the gene matches: 6. The CDR3 is 16 amino acids. CDR3 DNA sequence: TGTGCCAGCAGTCACAGACTAGCGGGGGGGCTCGGGGAGCTGTTTTTT. Translating gives CASSHRLAGGLGELFF.

The table lists this clone with a count of one. The rearrangement uses TRBV18 and TRBJ2-5; 7 positions match TRBD1. The CDR3 is made up of 14 amino acids. The V and J ends lost 0 bases and 5 bases, in that order; junction bases with no gene match: 3. Germline values: CDR1 KGHSH, CDR2 LQKENI. As DNA, the CDR3 is TGTGCCAGCTCACCACCGGGCAGGGGGGAGACCCAGTACTTC. It translates to CASSPPGRGETQYF.

This clone was seen ten or more times. This chain uses TRBV4-1 with TRBJ1-5; no reliable D call. Germline V lookup: CDR1 MGHRA, CDR2 YSYEKL. Trimming cost V 0 bases and J 0 bases, with 9 bases left between them. The CDR3 consists of 16 residues. The CDR3 protein is CASSQDSVLSNQPQHF. DNA for the CDR3: TGCGCCAGCAGCCAAGATTCAGTCCTTAGCAATCAGCCCCAGCATTTT.

This clone appeared a few times. The genes are TRBV6-7 and TRBJ2-1; 8 nucleotides agree with TRBD1. TRBV6-7 is marked as an open reading frame, function uncertain. The CDR3 is 15 amino acids. After removal of 2 bases from V and 2 bases from J, the junction contained 2 bases not matched to a gene. CDR3 in DNA: TGTGCCAGCAGTTACGGACAGGGCCCCTACAATGAGCAGTTCTTC. Amino acids: CASSYGQGPYNEQFF.

The rearrangement uses TRBV15 and TRBJ1-5; D is undetermined. V shed 1 base and J shed 2 bases, with 15 bases lying between them. There are 17 residues in the CDR3. The germline V gene encodes CDR1 LNHNV and CDR2 YYDKDF (reference sequence). Here the CDR3 DNA reads TGTGCCACCAGCAGAGGTGGACGAGGGCGAGGCAATCAGCCCCAGCATTTT. It yields the protein CATSRGGRGRGNQPQHF. The entire variable domain, with the rest obtained from reference TRBV15 and TRBJ1-5, is as follows: DAMVIQNPRYQVTQFGKPVTLSCSQTLNHNVMYWYQQKSSQAPKLLFHYYDKDFNNEADTPDNFQSRRPNTSFCFLDIRSPGLGDTAMYLCATSRGGRGRGNQPQHFGDGTRLSIL.

The chain employs TRBV30 and TRBJ1-1; no definite D call. V lost 5 bases to trimming and J lost 0 bases, with 10 bases between them. This CDR3 has 13 amino acids. Germline V gene lookup returns CDR1 GTSNPN and CDR2 SVGIG (reference sequence). Here the CDR3 reads CAWGPVMNTEAFF. CDR3 sequence (DNA): TGTGCCTGGGGCCCCGTCATGAACACTGAAGCTTTCTTT.

The chain couples TRBV20-1 to TRBJ2-1, with 7 positions matching TRBD2. Germline V gene sequence: CDR1 DFQATT, CDR2 SNEGSKA (reference sequence). The J segment lost 11 bases and the V segment lost 6 bases, leaving 7 bases of the junction unmatched. This CDR3 has 11 amino acids. The CDR3 DNA follows: TGCAGTGCCTTTAGCGGGTCTAAGCAGTTCTTC. This encodes CSAFSGSKQFF.

The chain is built from TRBV9 and TRBJ1-2, with 10 bases matching TRBD1. J gave up 6 bases and V 4 bases, and 9 bases lay outside the gene matches. The CDR3 extends over 15 amino acids. From germline, CDR1 is SGDLS and CDR2 YYNGEE. The CDR3 nucleotides read TGTGCCAGCAGCACCCACGACAGGGGGCTCGATGGCTACACCTTC. It yields the protein CASSTHDRGLDGYTF.

The chain has TRBV9 and TRBJ2-5, with TRBD2 matching over 7 bases. Trimming took 0 bases from V and 9 from J; bases not matched to a gene: 2. The CDR3 length is 12 residues. Looked up from germline, CDR1 is SGDLS and CDR2 is YYNGEE. The CDR3 DNA sequence: TGTGCCAGCAGCGTAGAGGCGGGGGCCCAGTACTTC. Protein sequence: CASSVEAGAQYF. Based on the CDR3 plus reference TRBV9 and TRBJ2-5, the full variable domain is DSGVTQTPKHLITATGQRVTLRCSPRSGDLSVYWYQQSLDQGLQFLIQYYNGEERAKGNILERFSAQQFPDLHSELNLSSLELGDSALYFCASSVEAGAQYFGPGTRLLVL.

This clone was seen a single time. The rearrangement links TRBV7-2 to TRBJ1-4; TRBD1 aligns across 10 bases. Germline V gene lookup returns CDR1 SGHTA and CDR2 FQGNSA. The V segment lost 5 bases and the J segment 7 bases; nucleotides outside the gene matches: 13. The CDR3 length is 17 residues. The CDR3 here is CASSPTGTGAGGEKLFF. The DNA for the CDR3 is TGTGCCAGCAGCCCCACCGGGACAGGGGCTGGGGGTGAAAAACTGTTTTTT.

The chain carries TRBV29-1 and TRBJ2-3, with a weak D call TRBD2 (7 bases). Germline values: CDR1 SQVTM, CDR2 ANQGSEA. Trimming took 4 bases from V and 1 from J, leaving 15 bases between them. The length of the CDR3 is 15 residues. CDR3 in DNA: TGCAGCGTTGTGGCGGGGGCCAGGGGCACAGATACGCAGTATTTT. The encoded protein is CSVVAGARGTDTQYF.

The chain joins TRBV4-1 to TRBJ1-2; no reliable D call. The CDR3 consists of 12 residues. CDR1 is MGHRA and CDR2 is YSYEKL in the germline V gene. V shed 0 bases and J shed 8 bases, with 7 bases lying between them. CDR3: CASSQDRRGYTF. The CDR3 nucleotides read TGCGCCAGCAGCCAAGATAGGAGGGGCTACACCTTC.

The chain is built from TRBV18 and TRBJ1-3; tentatively, D is TRBD1 (5 bases). Germline CDR1 and CDR2: KGHSH and LQKENI. This CDR3 is 16 amino acids long. Trimming pared 1 base from V and 4 bases from J, leaving 14 bases between. The CDR3 spells CASSPQGLNPGNTIYF. CDR3 sequence (DNA): TGTGCCAGCTCACCACAGGGGCTAAATCCAGGAAACACCATATATTTT.

V usage is TRBV19 and J usage is TRBJ1-2, with D possibly matching TRBD1 (6 bases). The CDR3 covers 15 residues. Germline loops: CDR1 LNHDA, CDR2 SQIVND (reference sequence). V dropped 4 bases and J dropped 6 bases, with 18 bases sitting between them. The CDR3, as DNA: TGTGCCAGTAGTAGGACGAAAGGGGGTCCAAATGGCTACACCTTC. It encodes CASSRTKGGPNGYTF.

The chain is built from TRBV4-2 and TRBJ1-1; 7 bases align to TRBD1. The CDR3 contains 12 residues. Per the germline V gene, CDR1 is LGHNA and CDR2 is YNFKEQ. Trimming took 4 bases from V and 7 from J; bases not matched to a gene: 3. CDR3 bases: TGTGCCAGCAGCCCCGGGACAGATGAAGCTTTCTTT. It translates to CASSPGTDEAFF.

The rearrangement joins TRBV5-1 to TRBJ2-3; D gene unclear. The germline V gene encodes CDR1 SGHRS and CDR2 YFSETQ. This CDR3 contains 13 residues. The V and J ends lost 3 bases and 3 bases respectively, with 8 bases between them. The CDR3 DNA follows: TGCGCCAGCAGCTCGACTCATACAGATACGCAGTATTTT. Its translation: CASSSTHTDTQYF.

This clone was seen a handful of times. CDR3 DNA sequence: TGTGCCAGTAGTAGAGCCAGGGGGCTAGACGAGCAGTACTTC. Amino acids: CASSRARGLDEQYF. This chain links TRBV19 with TRBJ2-7; TRBD1 matches at 8 bases. CDR3 length equals 14 residues. The germline V gene encodes CDR1 LNHDA and CDR2 SQIVND (reference sequence). The J segment lost 5 bases and the V segment lost 4 bases, leaving 7 bases of the junction unmatched.

The genes are TRBV30 and TRBJ2-7; a possible D gene is TRBD1 (6 bases). V lost 3 bases to trimming and J lost 7 bases, with 19 bases between them. The CDR3 extends over 14 amino acids. Germline values: CDR1 GTSNPN, CDR2 SVGIG (reference sequence). CDR3 loop: CAWRTLQGPGEQYF. CDR3 nucleotides: TGTGCCTGGAGGACGCTACAGGGTCCCGGGGAGCAGTACTTC. The variable domain in full, with the rest retrieved from reference TRBV30 and TRBJ2-7, is SQTIHQWPATLVQPVGSPLSLECTVEGTSNPNLYWYRQAAGRGLQLLFYSVGIGQISSEVPQNLSASRPQDRQFILSSKKLLLSDSGFYLCAWRTLQGPGEQYFGPGTRLTVT.

The chain combines TRBV7-9 with TRBJ1-2, with TRBD1 identical over 12 bases. This CDR3 has 16 amino acids. Trimming cost V 1 base and J 4 bases; bases outside gene matches: 4. CDR1 is SEHNR and CDR2 is FQNEAQ in the germline V gene (reference sequence). The DNA for the CDR3 is TGTGCCAGCAGCTTAGTTGGGACAGGGGGCCGCTATGGCTACACCTTC. Amino acids: CASSLVGTGGRYGYTF.

The chain couples TRBV7-2 to TRBJ2-7; tentative D call: TRBD2 (6 bases). V dropped 5 bases and J dropped 1 base, with 21 bases sitting between them. The germline V gene has CDR1 SGHTA and CDR2 FQGNSA. This CDR3 comprises 17 residues. CDR3 nucleotide sequence: TGTGCCAGCAGCCCACATATTCGGGGGAGGTCTTCCTACGAGCAGTACTTC. Translating it yields CASSPHIRGRSSYEQYF. The whole variable domain, remainder taken from reference TRBV7-2 and TRBJ2-7, is GAGVSQSPSNKVTEKGKDVELRCDPISGHTALYWYRQSLGQGLEFLIYFQGNSAPDKSGLPSDRFSAERTGGSVSTLTIQRTQQEDSAVYLCASSPHIRGRSSYEQYFGPGTRLTVT.

The chain employs TRBV6-5 and TRBJ2-3; a weak D match, TRBD2 (5 bases). The germline V and J ends were trimmed by 5 bases and 3 bases, with 12 bases remaining between them. CDR3 length: 14 amino acids. The germline V gene encodes CDR1 MNHEY and CDR2 SVGAGI. Written as DNA, the CDR3 is TGTGCCAGCAGTCCCAGGACTCTGACAGATACGCAGTATTTT. Its translation: CASSPRTLTDTQYF.

This clone is a singleton in its sample. V gene TRBV5-1 combines with J gene TRBJ2-2, with 8 bases identical to TRBD1. The J segment lost 7 bases and the V segment lost 7 bases, leaving 9 bases of the junction unmatched. This CDR3 region has 14 residues. In germline, CDR1 is SGHRS, CDR2 YFSETQ. For the CDR3, the DNA is TGCGCCAGCTTCCCGGACAGGGAAGGCGGGGAGCTGTTTTTT. The encoded protein is CASFPDREGGELFF.

The V call is TRBV19, the J call TRBJ2-2; 10 positions match TRBD2. This CDR3 region has 14 residues. From germline, CDR1 is LNHDA and CDR2 SQIVND (reference sequence). V was clipped by 11 bases and J by 4 bases; unmatched bases: 7. The CDR3 loop reads CAALGTSATGELFF. Written as DNA, the CDR3 is TGTGCCGCCCTAGGGACTAGCGCCACCGGGGAGCTGTTTTTT. The whole variable domain, remainder taken from reference TRBV19 and TRBJ2-2, is DGGITQSPKYLFRKEGQNVTLSCEQNLNHDAMYWYRQDPGQGLRLIYYSQIVNDFQKGDIAEGYSVSREKKESFPLTVTSAQKNPTAFYLCAALGTSATGELFFGEGSRLTVL.

The chain links TRBV19 to TRBJ1-2; 7 bases match TRBD1. Germline V gene lookup returns CDR1 LNHDA and CDR2 SQIVND (reference sequence). CDR3 length equals 16 residues. V dropped 5 bases and J dropped 3; count of bases not matched to a gene: 12. The CDR3 sequence: CASSPHLFDRDYGYTF. The CDR3 coding sequence is TGTGCCAGTAGTCCCCACCTTTTTGACAGGGACTATGGCTACACCTTC. The variable domain in full, with the rest retrieved from reference TRBV19 and TRBJ1-2, is DGGITQSPKYLFRKEGQNVTLSCEQNLNHDAMYWYRQDPGQGLRLIYYSQIVNDFQKGDIAEGYSVSREKKESFPLTVTSAQKNPTAFYLCASSPHLFDRDYGYTFGSGTRLTVV.

This clone was observed once. The rearrangement uses TRBV7-3 and TRBJ1-6; 7 bases line up with TRBD1. The CDR3 extends over 15 amino acids. The germline V gene encodes CDR1 SGHTA and CDR2 FQGTGA. V was pared by 2 bases and J by 4 bases, with 2 bases of the junction left unmatched. In DNA form, the CDR3 reads TGTGCCAGCAGCTTACAGGGGGATTATAATTCACCCCTCCACTTT. It codes for CASSLQGDYNSPLHF.

V is TRBV5-8 and J is TRBJ2-3, with 9 nucleotides matching TRBD1. In germline, CDR1 is SGHTS, CDR2 YDEGEE. V shed 4 bases, J shed 3 bases, and the junction held 9 bases outside the gene matches. This CDR3 contains 16 residues. The CDR3 protein is CASSPGTGKGTDTQYF. The DNA of the CDR3 is TGTGCCAGCAGCCCCGGGACAGGGAAAGGTACAGATACGCAGTATTTT.

The J gene is TRBJ1-2, the V gene TRBV5-5, with TRBD1 identical over 9 bases. Trimming took 4 bases from V and 0 from J; bases not matched to a gene: 10. There are 17 residues in the CDR3. Germline-derived CDR1 and CDR2 are SGHKS and YYEKEE (reference sequence). CDR3 residues: CASSEPQRQGANYGYTF. CDR3 bases: TGTGCCAGCAGCGAACCACAACGACAGGGGGCTAACTATGGCTACACCTTC.

The V call is TRBV27, the J call TRBJ2-7; D perhaps matches TRBD2 (5 bases). Germline assignment: CDR1 MNHEY and CDR2 SMNVEV (reference sequence). The CDR3 totals 12 residues. Trimming removed 7 bases at V and 5 bases at J, with 12 bases between. In DNA, the CDR3 is TGTGCCAGCACGGAAGGGAGCCACGAGCAGTACTTC. Translation: CASTEGSHEQYF.

This clone was seen a single time. This sequence joins TRBV19 and TRBJ2-7, with 8 bases matching TRBD1. The CDR3 is made up of 13 amino acids. J was trimmed by 6 bases and V by 8 bases; bases with no gene match: 9. CDR1 and CDR2 (germline): LNHDA, SQIVND (reference sequence). In nucleotides, the CDR3 is TGTGCCAGTTCCTCGGACAGGGTTTTCGAGCAGTACTTC. It is translated as CASSSDRVFEQYF.

V is TRBV18 and J is TRBJ1-4, with 8 bases that match TRBD1. The J segment lost 7 bases and the V segment lost 3 bases, leaving 4 bases of the junction unmatched. The CDR3 spans 14 residues. The germline V gene encodes CDR1 KGHSH and CDR2 LQKENI. The CDR3 sequence is CASSPTGAGEKLFF. The CDR3 DNA reads TGTGCCAGCTCACCGACAGGGGCGGGTGAAAAACTGTTTTTT. The variable domain in full, completed from reference TRBV18 and TRBJ1-4, reads NAGVMQNPRHLVRRRGQEARLRCSPMKGHSHVYWYRQLPEEGLKFMVYLQKENIIDESGMPKERFSAEFPKEGPSILRIQQVVRGDSAAYFCASSPTGAGEKLFFGSGTQLSVL.

The J gene is TRBJ2-7, the V gene TRBV7-9; TRBD2 might be the D (5 bases). The germline CDR1 and CDR2 sequences are SEHNR and FQNEAQ (reference sequence). The germline V and J ends were trimmed by 4 bases and 5 bases, with 18 bases remaining between them. This CDR3 comprises 15 residues. The CDR3 sequence: CASSSSGVAPDEQYF. The CDR3 DNA follows: TGTGCCAGCAGCTCGTCCGGGGTAGCCCCTGACGAGCAGTACTTC.

This chain connects TRBV11-2 to TRBJ2-2; D remains ambiguous. The germline CDR1 and CDR2 sequences are SGHAT and FQNNGV. Trimming removed 4 bases at V and 1 base at J, with 7 bases between. CDR3 length: 14 residues. The CDR3 DNA sequence: TGTGCCAGCAGCTCGAGACAGAACACCGGGGAGCTGTTTTTT. Its translation: CASSSRQNTGELFF.